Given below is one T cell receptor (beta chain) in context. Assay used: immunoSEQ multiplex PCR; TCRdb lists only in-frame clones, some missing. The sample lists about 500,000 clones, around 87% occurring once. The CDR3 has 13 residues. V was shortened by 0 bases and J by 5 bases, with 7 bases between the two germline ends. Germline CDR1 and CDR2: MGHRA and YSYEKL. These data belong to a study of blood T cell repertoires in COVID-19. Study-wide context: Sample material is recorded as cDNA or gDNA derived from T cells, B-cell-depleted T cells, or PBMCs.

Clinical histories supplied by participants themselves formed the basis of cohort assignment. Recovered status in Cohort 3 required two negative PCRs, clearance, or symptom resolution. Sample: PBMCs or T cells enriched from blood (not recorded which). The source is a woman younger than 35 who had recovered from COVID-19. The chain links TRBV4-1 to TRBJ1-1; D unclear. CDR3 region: CASSQDLRTEAFF. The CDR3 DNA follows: TGCGCCAGCAGCCAAGATTTGAGGACTGAAGCTTTCTTT.